This T cell receptor beta chain was retrieved from a study of OX40 agonist ivuxolimab in advanced cancers. Sequencing was performed with immunoSEQ multiplex PCR; in TCRdb, only in-frame clones are kept and a portion is missing. This repertoire shows roughly 23,000 clones, approximately 78% found once; its top ten account for about 22%. Germline trimming cut 3 bases from V and 3 bases from J; bases unmatched to any gene: 2. There are 15 residues in the CDR3. Germline V gene lookup returns CDR1 MRHNA and CDR2 SNTAGT. This chain links TRBV6-4 with TRBJ2-1, with 10 bases fitting TRBD2. This receptor was obtained from an adult with an advanced solid tumor such as melanoma, head and neck, liver or kidney cancer. The sample in question was CD4+ or CD8+ T cells sorted from blood, obtained in a trial of the OX40 agonist ivuxolimab. In nucleotides, the CDR3 is TGTGCCAGCAGTGATAAGCGGGGGGGCTACAATGAGCAGTTCTTC. It yields the protein CASSDKRGGYNEQFF.